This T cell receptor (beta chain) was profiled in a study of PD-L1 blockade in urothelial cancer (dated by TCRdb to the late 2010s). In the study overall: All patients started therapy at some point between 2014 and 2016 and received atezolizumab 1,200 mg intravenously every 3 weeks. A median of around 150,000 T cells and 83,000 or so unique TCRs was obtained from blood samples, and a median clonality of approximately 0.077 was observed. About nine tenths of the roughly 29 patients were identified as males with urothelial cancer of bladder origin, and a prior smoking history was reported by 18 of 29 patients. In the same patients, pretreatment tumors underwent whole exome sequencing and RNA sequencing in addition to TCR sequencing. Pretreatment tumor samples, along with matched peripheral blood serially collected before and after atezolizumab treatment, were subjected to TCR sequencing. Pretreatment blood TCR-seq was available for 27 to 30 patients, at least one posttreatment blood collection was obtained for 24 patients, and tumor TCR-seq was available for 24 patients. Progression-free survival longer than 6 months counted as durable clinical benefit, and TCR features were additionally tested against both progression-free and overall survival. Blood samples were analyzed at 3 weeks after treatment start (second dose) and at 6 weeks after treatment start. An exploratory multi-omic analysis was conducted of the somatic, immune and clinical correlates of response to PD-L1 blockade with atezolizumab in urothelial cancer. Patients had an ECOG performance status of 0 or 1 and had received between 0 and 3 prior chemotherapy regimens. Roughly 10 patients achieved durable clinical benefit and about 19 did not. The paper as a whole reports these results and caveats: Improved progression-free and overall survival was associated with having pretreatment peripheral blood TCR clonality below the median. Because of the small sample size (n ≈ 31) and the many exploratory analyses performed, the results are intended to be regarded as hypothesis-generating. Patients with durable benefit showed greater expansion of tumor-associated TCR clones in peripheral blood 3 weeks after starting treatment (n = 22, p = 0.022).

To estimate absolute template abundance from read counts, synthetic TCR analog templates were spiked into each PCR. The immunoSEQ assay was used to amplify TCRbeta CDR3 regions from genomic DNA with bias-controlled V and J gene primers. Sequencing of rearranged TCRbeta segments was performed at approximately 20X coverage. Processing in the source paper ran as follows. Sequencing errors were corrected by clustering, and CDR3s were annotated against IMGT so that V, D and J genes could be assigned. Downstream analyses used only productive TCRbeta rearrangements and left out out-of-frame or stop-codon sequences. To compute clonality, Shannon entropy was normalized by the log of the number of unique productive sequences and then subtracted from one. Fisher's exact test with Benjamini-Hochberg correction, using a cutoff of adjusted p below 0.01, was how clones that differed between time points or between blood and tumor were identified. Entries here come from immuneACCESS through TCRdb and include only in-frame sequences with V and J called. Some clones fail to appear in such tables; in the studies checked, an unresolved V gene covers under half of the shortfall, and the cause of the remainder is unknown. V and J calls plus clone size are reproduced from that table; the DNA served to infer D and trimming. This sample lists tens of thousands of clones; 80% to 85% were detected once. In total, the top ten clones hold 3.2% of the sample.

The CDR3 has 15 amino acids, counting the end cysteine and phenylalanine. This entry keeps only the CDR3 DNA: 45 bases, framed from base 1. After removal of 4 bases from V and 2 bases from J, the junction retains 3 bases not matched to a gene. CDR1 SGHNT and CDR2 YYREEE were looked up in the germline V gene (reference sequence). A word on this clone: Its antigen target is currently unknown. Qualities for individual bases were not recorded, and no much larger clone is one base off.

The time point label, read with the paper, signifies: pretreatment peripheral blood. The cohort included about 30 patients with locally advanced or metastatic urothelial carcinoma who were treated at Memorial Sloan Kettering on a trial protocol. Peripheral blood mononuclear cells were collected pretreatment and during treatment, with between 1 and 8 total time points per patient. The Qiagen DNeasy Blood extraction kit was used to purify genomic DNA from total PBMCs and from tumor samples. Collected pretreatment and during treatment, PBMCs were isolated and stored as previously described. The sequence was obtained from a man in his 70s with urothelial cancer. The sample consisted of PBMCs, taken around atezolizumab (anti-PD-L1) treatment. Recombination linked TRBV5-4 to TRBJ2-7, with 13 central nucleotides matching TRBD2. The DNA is TGTGCCAGCAGCATTGGGACTAGCGGGACCTACGAGCAGTACTTC. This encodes CASSIGTSGTYEQYF. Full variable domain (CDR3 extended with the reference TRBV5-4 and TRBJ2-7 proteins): ETGVTQSPTHLIKTRGQQVTLRCSSQSGHNTVSWYQQALGQGPQFIFQYYREEENGRGNFPPRFSGLQFPNYSSELNVNALELDDSALYLCASSIGTSGTYEQYFGPGTRLTVT.